The T cell receptor (beta chain) described here comes from a study of cytomegalovirus exposure and HLA in healthy donors. PCR amplification relied on 60 Vbeta primers (plus 13 Jbeta primers). Profiling relied on immunoSEQ multiplex PCR, and the TCRdb table lists in-frame clones only, not all of them. This repertoire includes over 110,000 clones. Unmatched junction bases numbered 8, after V lost 2 bases and J lost 5 bases. CDR3 size: 15 residues. Germline-derived CDR1 and CDR2 are MNHEY and SVGAGI. The gene calls are TRBV6-5 and TRBJ1-1; 7 bases are a match to TRBD1. This TCR was recovered from a male donor in good health and CMV-seronegative. The sequencing sample was made of PBMCs. DNA of the CDR3: TGTGCCAGCAGTTACCTGACAGGGCCGGGGACTGAAGCTTTCTTT. Its protein is CASSYLTGPGTEAFF.